This T cell receptor beta chain originates from a study of blood T cell repertoires in COVID-19. In assigning cohorts, the study relied on participant-reported clinical history. Two negative PCRs, clearance, or symptom resolution had been documented for recovered Cohort 3 donors. As handled by the study authors: Reference gene primers were amplified, and this amplification served to estimate nucleated cell counts. Assay used: immunoSEQ multiplex PCR; TCRdb lists only in-frame clones, some missing. The V and J calls and clone size are taken from that table; D and trimming were inferred from the DNA. The table includes about 220,000 clones, approximately 83% detected once. This clonotype was sampled from a woman aged 60 to 75 who had recovered from COVID-19. Sequencing used PBMCs or T cells enriched from blood (not recorded which).

CDR3 loop: CASSPQGLTVYGYTF. The CDR3 DNA follows: TGTGCCAGCAGCCCACAGGGTTTGACGGTCTATGGCTACACCTTC. The gene calls are TRBV14 and TRBJ1-2, with a tentative D call TRBD1 (6 bases). The CDR3 is made up of 15 amino acids. The V end was cut by 4 bases, the J end by 4 bases, with 16 bases between. Germline loops: CDR1 SGHDN, CDR2 FVKESK.